The present T cell receptor (beta chain) was sequenced within a study of control samples from healthy donors and cancer patients. Repertoires were generated with immunoSEQ multiplex PCR, while TCRdb's copy carries only in-frame clones and drops some. The sample yields more than 150,000 clones, 85% to 95% seen once. This CDR3 region has 15 residues. Trimming removed 3 bases at V and 3 bases at J, with 11 bases between. Germline lookup yields CDR1 MNHNS and CDR2 SASEGT. Sequencing was performed on blood. The chain links TRBV6-1 to TRBJ1-4; a possible D gene is TRBD1 (6 bases). The clonotype comes from a young man in good health. CDR3 DNA sequence: TGTGCCAGCAGTGAGACAGGTCGGCCTAATGAAAAACTGTTTTTT. Translating it yields CASSETGRPNEKLFF.